This T cell receptor beta chain was captured by sequencing in a study of follicular helper T cells after annual influenza vaccination. A note on this clone: Its antigen is unknown.

The CDR3 totals 13 residues. Looked up from germline, CDR1 is SGHRS and CDR2 is YFSETQ. V gave up 0 bases and J gave up 4 bases, with 8 bases separating them. Time point noted: 2014-2015 season, pre-vaccination. Per time point, roughly 40-110 mL of blood was sampled. TCRB sequencing was done at Survey resolution level. The protocol was immunoSEQ multiplex PCR, while the TCRdb copy is restricted to in-frame clones and leaves out a portion. Of about 27,000 clones listed, 80% to 90% are singletons. Notes on the study in general: Only about 10-22% of analyzed cells yielded productive TCRB sequences.

The sequencing here drew on CXCR5+ CD38- circulating T follicular helper cells from blood, taken on the day of influenza vaccination. Subset described: circulating Tfh, non-naive CD4+CXCR5+PD-1+ (ICOS+CD38+ or ICOS-CD38-). J is TRBJ2-7 and V is TRBV5-1, with a tentative D call TRBD1 (5 bases). The receptor was derived from an adult who received the influenza vaccine. This CDR3 is CASSLVRGYEQYF. The CDR3 coding sequence is TGCGCCAGCAGCTTGGTTAGGGGATACGAGCAGTACTTC.